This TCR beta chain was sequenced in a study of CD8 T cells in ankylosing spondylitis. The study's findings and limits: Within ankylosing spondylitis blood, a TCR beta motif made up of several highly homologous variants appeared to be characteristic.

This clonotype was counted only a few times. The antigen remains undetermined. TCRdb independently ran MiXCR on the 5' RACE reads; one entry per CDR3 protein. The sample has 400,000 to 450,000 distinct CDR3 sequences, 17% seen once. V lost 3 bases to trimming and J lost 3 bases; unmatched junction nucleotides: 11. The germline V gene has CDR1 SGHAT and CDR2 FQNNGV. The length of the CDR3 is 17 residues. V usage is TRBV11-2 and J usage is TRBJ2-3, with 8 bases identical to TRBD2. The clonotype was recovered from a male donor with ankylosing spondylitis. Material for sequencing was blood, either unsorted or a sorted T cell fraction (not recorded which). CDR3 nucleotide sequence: TGTGCCAGCAGCTTGGTTTTTAAGGCTAGCGGGACAGATACGCAGTATTTT. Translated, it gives CASSLVFKASGTDTQYF.